This TCR beta chain was recorded in a study of shared clonotypes between healthy human individuals. Deep level was the assay's run setting. Profiling relied on immunoSEQ multiplex PCR, and the TCRdb table lists in-frame clones only, not all of them. This table holds roughly 1,500,000 clones, approximately 98.5% found once. Points from the study as a whole: In several donors, about 5% of naive CD4 clonotypes appeared in common.

Points on this clone: Its target is not known.

From CD4+ cells came CD45RA+ naive and CD45RA-negative memory subsets. The CDR3 has 17 amino acids. After removal of 0 bases from V and 4 bases from J, the junction contained 11 bases not matched to a gene. The source of this sequence is a man aged 30-40 years in good health. Sample: naive CD4+ T cells sorted from blood. The subset is: CD45RA+ positively selected. J is TRBJ2-3 and V is TRBV5-3; TRBD1 matches at 7 bases. TRBV5-3 is an open reading frame whose function is uncertain. CDR3 nucleotides: TGTGCCAGAAGCTTGGAGGGGGCAGGGTCCCCACCAGATACGCAGTATTTT. Residues: CARSLEGAGSPPDTQYF.